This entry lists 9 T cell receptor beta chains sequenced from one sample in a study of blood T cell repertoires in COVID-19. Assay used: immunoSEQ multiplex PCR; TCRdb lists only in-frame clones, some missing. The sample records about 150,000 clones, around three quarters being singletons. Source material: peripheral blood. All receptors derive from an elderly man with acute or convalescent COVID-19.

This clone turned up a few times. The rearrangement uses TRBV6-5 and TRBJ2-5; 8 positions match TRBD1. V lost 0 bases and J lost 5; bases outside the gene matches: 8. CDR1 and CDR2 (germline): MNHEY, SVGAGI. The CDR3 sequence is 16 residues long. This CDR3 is CASSYSGQGAGETQYF. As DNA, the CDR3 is TGTGCCAGCAGTTACTCGGGGCAGGGGGCGGGGGAGACCCAGTACTTC.

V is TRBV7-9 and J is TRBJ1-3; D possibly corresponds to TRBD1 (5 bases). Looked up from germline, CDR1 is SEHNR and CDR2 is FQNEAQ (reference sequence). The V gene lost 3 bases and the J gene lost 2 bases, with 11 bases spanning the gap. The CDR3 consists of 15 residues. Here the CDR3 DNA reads TGTGCCAGCAGCTTCGCGGGGACCGCTGGAAACACCATATATTTT. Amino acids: CASSFAGTAGNTIYF.

CDR3 coding DNA: TGTGCCAGCAGCTCCACCGGGACTAGCGGGGGCAATGAGCAGTTCTTC. The encoded protein is CASSSTGTSGGNEQFF. J is TRBJ2-1 and V is TRBV11-2; TRBD2 aligns across 14 bases. The CDR3 spans 16 residues. CDR1 SGHAT and CDR2 FQNNGV come from the germline V gene. The V and J ends lost 4 bases and 6 bases, in that order; junction bases with no gene match: 5.

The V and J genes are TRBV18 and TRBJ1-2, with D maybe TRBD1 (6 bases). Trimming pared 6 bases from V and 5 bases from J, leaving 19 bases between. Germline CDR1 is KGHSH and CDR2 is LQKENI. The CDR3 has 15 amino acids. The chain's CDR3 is CASSRDQSDRYGYTF. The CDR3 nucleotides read TGTGCCAGCTCCCGGGACCAATCGGACAGATATGGCTACACCTTC.

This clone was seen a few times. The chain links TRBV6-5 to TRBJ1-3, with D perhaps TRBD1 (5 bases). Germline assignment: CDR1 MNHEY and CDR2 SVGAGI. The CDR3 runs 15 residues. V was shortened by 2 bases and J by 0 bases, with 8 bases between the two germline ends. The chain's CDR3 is CASSYSGTSGNTIYF. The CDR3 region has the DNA TGTGCCAGCAGTTACAGCGGGACCTCTGGAAACACCATATATTTT.

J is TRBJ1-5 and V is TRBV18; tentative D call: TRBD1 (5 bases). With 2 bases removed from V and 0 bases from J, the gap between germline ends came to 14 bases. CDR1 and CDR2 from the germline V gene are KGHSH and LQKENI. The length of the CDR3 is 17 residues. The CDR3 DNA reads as TGTGCCAGCTCACCAATGGGGCGGAGTGATAGCAATCAGCCCCAGCATTTT. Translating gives CASSPMGRSDSNQPQHF.

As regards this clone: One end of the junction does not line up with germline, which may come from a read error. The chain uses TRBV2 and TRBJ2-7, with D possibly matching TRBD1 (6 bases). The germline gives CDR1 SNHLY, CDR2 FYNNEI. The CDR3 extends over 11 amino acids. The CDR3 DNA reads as TGTGCCAGCAGTGAAAAACAGGGTGGTCGATTC. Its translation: CASSEKQGGRF.

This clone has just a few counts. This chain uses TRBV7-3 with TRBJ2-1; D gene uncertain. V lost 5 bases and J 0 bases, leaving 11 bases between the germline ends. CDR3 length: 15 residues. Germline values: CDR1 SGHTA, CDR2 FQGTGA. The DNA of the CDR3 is TGTGCCAGCAGCCTCTCCGCTAGCTCCTACAATGAGCAGTTCTTC. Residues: CASSLSASSYNEQFF.

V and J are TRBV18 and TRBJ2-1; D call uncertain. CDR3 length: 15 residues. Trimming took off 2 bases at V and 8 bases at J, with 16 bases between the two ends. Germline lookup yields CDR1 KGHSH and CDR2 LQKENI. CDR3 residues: CASSPTSSSVHEQFF. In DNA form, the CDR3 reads TGTGCCAGCTCACCAACGAGTTCCTCGGTCCATGAGCAGTTCTTC.